Given below is one T cell receptor (beta chain) in context. Which antigen it targets is not known. No quality values exist for individual bases; no much larger clone is one base distant. The source of the sample is a study of shared clonotypes between healthy human individuals (dated by TCRdb to 2019 to 2021). Concerning the study at large: The cohort comprised a couple of women and a few men aged 18 to 49 years. For each donor, CD4 naive and CD4 memory were each run on three plates, CD8 naive on two plates, and CD8 memory on one plate. Blood TCR repertoires of five healthy adults were deeply sequenced to estimate repertoire size and the extent of clonotype sharing between individuals. To increase sequencing depth and limit assay-specific biases, different laboratories used diverse techniques to prepare libraries and sequence TCR repertoires. Leukapheresis yielded between about 0.94 and 10 billion PBMCs per donor. The study at large found these results: Because the study included only a small number of donors, the genetic and exposure-history diversity represented was limited. Compared with non-shared clonotypes, the clonotypes found in all four sorted-subset donors had higher generation probabilities. Rarefaction of sorted-subset datasets indicated incomplete sequencing despite the large sequencing depth. Pairwise subsampling indicated that sequencing depth was expected to affect the degree of clonotype sharing among donors. When four donors were compared, the shared fraction of clonotypes was about 5% for naive CD4, around 3.6% for naive CD8, 2.3% for memory CD4, and 0.4% for memory CD8. Estimated clonotype richness was generally larger for naive than for memory subsets. Sampling was restricted to blood, and TCR repertoires in tissues likely differ from the TCR repertoires found in blood.

Using the deep immunoSEQ assay, TCR CDR3 regions were amplified from genomic DNA by multiplex PCR. Genomic DNA extracted from each cell subset was distributed evenly over all wells of several immunoSEQ 96-well plates, and each plate served as one replicate. For sorted subsets, approximately 200 ng of genomic DNA, equivalent to around 30,000 T cell genomes, went into each replicate PCR. The purified libraries were quantified using a Qubit 3.0 fluorometer, sized with a Bioanalyzer 2100, and then quantified again using the KAPA Library Quantification kit. Each immunoSEQ 96-well plate was sequenced on its own single-read 150-cycle Illumina NextSeq 550 flow cell. In the authors' own workflow: Because only junctional sequences without quality scores were contained in the immunoSEQ output, filtering matching that applied to full-length reads could not be performed. To assign V/J genes and CDR3, sequences were annotated using PyIR, a Python wrapper for IgBLAST v1.9, with IMGT germline references. Reads with weak V/J assignments (E-value above 1e-6), missing CDR3, stop codons, out-of-frame junctions, or ambiguous translated residues were removed. V3J clonotypes were defined by identical inferred V gene, J gene, and CDR3 amino acid sequence. Percentage overlap between repertoires was calculated by dividing the number of shared unique clonotypes by the size of the smaller repertoire. Three approaches were used to assess repertoire richness: RTK rarefaction, the Chao1 estimator, and Recon v2.1 estimates of unobserved clonotypes. Generation probabilities for all TCRbeta clonotypes obtained by the gDNA method from a few donors were computed using OLGA. In TCRdb, the immuneACCESS table is reduced to in-frame sequences with V and J assigned. These tables do not hold every clone; where another copy was compared, an unresolved V gene accounts for under half, and the others remain unexplained. V, J and clone size are those of that table, while D and trimming were read from the DNA. The sample table records more than 200,000 clones; about 69% of these occur just once. Roughly 10% of the sample goes to the ten largest clones.

The donors were healthy, HIV-negative adults with no recently reported acute infections or vaccinations. Every donor was a Caucasian adult living in Nashville, Tennessee, USA. CD4+ T cells were enriched through magnetic negative selection, after which naive cells were positively selected on CD45RA and the remaining negative fraction served as the memory subset. After blood collection by leukapheresis, PBMCs were isolated using Ficoll-Histopaque density gradient centrifugation and then cryopreserved in the vapor phase of liquid nitrogen. Analytical flow cytometry was used to check the purity and quantity of each magnetically sorted T cell population. Genomic DNA was isolated from every sorted fraction and measured by UV absorbance on a Nanodrop 2000c. Sample: memory CD4+ T cells sorted from blood. The sample's cell subset or site label, decoded: CD45RA-negative fraction. This sequence originates from a man aged 25 to 45 in good health.

At the DNA level, the sequence is TGCGCCAGCAGCCAAGAAAGAAGAGACACCCAGTACTTC. It specifies CASSQERRDTQYF. The sequence is built from TRBV4-3 and TRBJ2-5, with the D segment identity uncertain. Its CDR3 holds 13 amino acids, cysteine through phenylalanine. The DNA shown is the 39-base CDR3, in frame from base 1. The CDR1 and CDR2 encoded by the germline V gene are LGHNA and YSLEER. Trimming removed 0 bases from V and 8 bases from J, leaving 10 bases between the germline ends.